The 21 T cell receptor beta chains in this list originate from one sample, sequenced in a study of glioma-infiltrating T cells after dendritic cell vaccination. Time point in this sample: after dendritic cell vaccination, including at tumor progression/relapse. The data were produced by immunoSEQ multiplex PCR, yet TCRdb's version contains in-frame clones alone and is incomplete. The sample has over 90,000 clones; 75% to 90% are singletons. Sample: blood, taken after dendritic cell vaccination. These receptor sequences come from a human donor with glioblastoma.

This clone has ten or more counts. The V call is TRBV6-6, the J call TRBJ1-3; 7 bases line up with TRBD1. The V segment lost 4 bases and the J segment 4 bases; nucleotides outside the gene matches: 4. Germline V gene data show CDR1 as MNHNY and CDR2 as SVGAGI (reference sequence). The CDR3 length is 14 residues. The DNA for the CDR3 is TGTGCCAGCAGTTTCATGACAGGGGGAAACACCATATATTTT. Its protein is CASSFMTGGNTIYF.

The chain has TRBV29-1 and TRBJ2-1; D is possibly TRBD1 (6 bases). CDR3 length: 14 residues. Trimming left V 1 base short and J 5 bases short, with 12 bases between. The germline gives CDR1 SQVTM, CDR2 ANQGSEA. The CDR3 loop reads CSVEGWTEDNEQFF. The CDR3 nucleotides read TGCAGCGTTGAAGGCTGGACAGAAGACAATGAGCAGTTCTTC.

CDR3 region: CAWSVLDRYGYTF. The CDR3 DNA is TGTGCCTGGAGTGTACTGGACAGATATGGCTACACCTTC. The chain combines TRBV30 with TRBJ1-2; a possible D gene is TRBD1 (6 bases). V lost 0 bases and J lost 5, with 10 bases in between. The CDR3 covers 13 residues. The V gene's germline CDR1 is GTSNPN and CDR2 SVGIG (reference sequence).

J is TRBJ1-1 and V is TRBV5-4; D might be TRBD1 (5 bases). V was trimmed by 0 bases and J by 6 bases, leaving 12 bases between them. Germline V lookup: CDR1 SGHNT, CDR2 YYREEE (reference sequence). The CDR3 length is 14 residues. The CDR3, as DNA: TGTGCCAGCAGCTTGGACGCCGGGGGACCTGAAGCTTTCTTT. Protein: CASSLDAGGPEAFF.

The rearrangement uses TRBV18 and TRBJ1-5, with D perhaps TRBD1 (6 bases). Germline V lookup: CDR1 KGHSH, CDR2 LQKENI. This CDR3 has 16 amino acids. Trimming pared 2 bases from V and 0 bases from J, leaving 11 bases between. The CDR3 loop is CASSPGQTYSNQPQHF. For the CDR3, the DNA is TGTGCCAGCTCACCAGGACAGACCTATAGCAATCAGCCCCAGCATTTT.

This chain uses TRBV7-3 with TRBJ2-1; D perhaps matches TRBD2 (6 bases). Looked up from germline, CDR1 is SGHTA and CDR2 is FQGTGA. The V end lost 5 bases, the J end lost 10 bases, and 15 bases lay between the germline ends. The CDR3 is 13 amino acids. CDR3 region: CASSPRNGREQFF. CDR3 DNA: TGTGCCAGCAGCCCACGCAATGGGAGGGAGCAGTTCTTC.

Only a few counts were recorded for this clone. At one boundary the junction diverges from the germline segment, which might be a read error. The V and J genes are TRBV7-7 and TRBJ2-5, with D perhaps TRBD1 (6 bases). In germline, CDR1 is SSHAT, CDR2 FNYEAQ (reference sequence). The CDR3 length is 15 residues. The DNA for the CDR3 is TGTGCTAGCAGCTTATTACCCACAGGGCCAGAGACCCAGTACTTC. It codes for CASSLLPTGPETQYF.

This chain links TRBV4-1 with TRBJ2-5; 8 bases align to TRBD1. V lost 0 bases and J lost 3; bases outside the gene matches: 6. This CDR3 is 16 amino acids long. CDR1 is MGHRA, CDR2 YSYEKL, per germline. The CDR3 region is CASSQDGTGGKETQYF. The CDR3 nucleotides read TGCGCCAGCAGCCAAGATGGAACAGGGGGTAAAGAGACCCAGTACTTC.

The chain employs TRBV28 and TRBJ2-1, with 7 bases identical to TRBD2. The CDR3 loop spans 17 amino acids. V gave up 2 bases and J gave up 3 bases; unmatched junction bases: 10. Germline V gene data show CDR1 as MDHEN and CDR2 as SYDVKM. The CDR3 DNA is TGTGCCAGCAGTTTAGGGGCGGCGGGAGCGATCTACAATGAGCAGTTCTTC. Translated, it gives CASSLGAAGAIYNEQFF.

V usage is TRBV6-5 and J usage is TRBJ2-1; no clear D. The CDR3 has 13 residues. The V gene's germline CDR1 is MNHEY and CDR2 SVGAGI. The V end lost 3 bases, the J end lost 4 bases, and 7 bases lay between the germline ends. DNA for the CDR3: TGTGCCAGCAGTTATACAAGATACAATGAGCAGTTCTTC. Amino acids: CASSYTRYNEQFF.

The chain combines TRBV9 with TRBJ2-1, with TRBD1 as a possible D gene (5 bases). Germline lookup yields CDR1 SGDLS and CDR2 YYNGEE. Trimming stripped 0 bases from V and 8 bases from J, with 12 bases between. The CDR3 covers 14 residues. The CDR3 is CASSVGGTLDEQFF. Here the CDR3 DNA reads TGTGCCAGCAGCGTAGGGGGCACTTTAGATGAGCAGTTCTTC.

J is TRBJ2-3 and V is TRBV27; 10 bases fit TRBD2. This CDR3 is built from 17 residues. Unmatched junction bases numbered 11, after V lost 2 bases and J lost 6 bases. The germline V gene has CDR1 MNHEY and CDR2 SMNVEV (reference sequence). The CDR3 reads CASSLKVLAGVSDTQYF. As DNA, the CDR3 is TGTGCCAGCAGTTTAAAGGTTCTAGCGGGAGTTTCCGATACGCAGTATTTT.

The V and J genes are TRBV7-9 and TRBJ2-5, with D unclear. The CDR3 is made up of 13 amino acids. Per the germline V gene, CDR1 is SEHNR and CDR2 is FQNEAQ (reference sequence). The ends were cut back, 8 bases at V and 5 bases at J, with 15 bases in the middle. The CDR3 coding sequence is TGTGCCAGCGATAGTAGCTTCTCGGAGACCCAGTACTTC. It codes for CASDSSFSETQYF.

CDR3 region: CASSRGLAENTGELFF. As DNA, the CDR3 is TGCGCCAGCAGCCGCGGACTAGCGGAGAACACCGGGGAGCTGTTTTTT. V usage is TRBV5-1 and J usage is TRBJ2-2; the match to TRBD2 covers 10 bases. Per germline, CDR1 SGHRS and CDR2 YFSETQ. Germline trimming cut 4 bases from V and 1 base from J; bases unmatched to any gene: 4. The CDR3 length is 16 residues.

The J gene is TRBJ2-7, the V gene TRBV6-6; possible D gene TRBD1, 6 bases. This CDR3 is built from 14 residues. Trimming shortened V by 6 bases and J by 3 bases, and 15 bases separated the two germline ends. CDR1 is MNHNY and CDR2 is SVGAGI in the germline V gene (reference sequence). The CDR3 bases are TGTGCCAGCAGCGGACAGCCGTATTTCTACGAGCAGTACTTC. This gives the protein CASSGQPYFYEQYF.

This rearrangement joins TRBV11-1 to TRBJ2-1; possible D gene TRBD1, 6 bases. The germline V gene encodes CDR1 SGHAT and CDR2 FQDESV (reference sequence). V was shortened by 3 bases and J by 4 bases, with 13 bases between the two germline ends. The CDR3 has 15 residues. CDR3 loop: CASSLGAEPYNEQFF. The CDR3 coding sequence is TGTGCCAGCAGCTTGGGGGCAGAGCCATACAATGAGCAGTTCTTC.

Points on this clone: The identical CDR3 is also encoded by other nucleotide sequences in the sample. The chain couples TRBV6-5 to TRBJ2-1; no clear D gene. Germline CDR1 is MNHEY and CDR2 is SVGAGI. CDR3 length equals 11 residues. Between the trimmed V and J ends, which lost 2 bases and 10 bases, there was a span of 6 bases. The CDR3 spells CASSYGQEQFF. The CDR3 DNA reads as TGTGCCAGCAGTTACGGGCAGGAGCAGTTCTTC.

This chain uses TRBV2 with TRBJ1-2; 9 nucleotides align to TRBD1. The CDR3 loop spans 15 amino acids. Germline V CDR1 and CDR2: SNHLY, FYNNEI. V shed 4 bases, J shed 8 bases, and the junction held 11 bases outside the gene matches. The CDR3 loop is CASSAIQGAVEGYTF. In DNA form, the CDR3 reads TGTGCCAGCAGTGCAATACAGGGGGCAGTGGAAGGCTACACCTTC.

The chain links TRBV19 to TRBJ1-5; D is unresolved. Trimming stripped 5 bases from V and 2 bases from J, with 7 bases between. The CDR3 is made up of 13 amino acids. Germline lookup yields CDR1 LNHDA and CDR2 SQIVND (reference sequence). CDR3 nucleotides: TGTGCCAGTAGTTTTAGTGGCAATCAGCCCCAGCATTTT. Protein: CASSFSGNQPQHF.

This chain joins TRBV10-3 and TRBJ2-3; a possible D gene is TRBD1 (5 bases). The CDR3 covers 13 residues. Germline CDR1 is ENHRY and CDR2 is SYGVKD. Trimming stripped 11 bases from V and 2 bases from J, with 14 bases between. CDR3 bases: TGTGCCTCCAATCAGGGCAACACAGATACGCAGTATTTT. Protein sequence: CASNQGNTDTQYF.

The gene calls are TRBV6-5 and TRBJ2-1; 15 bases map to TRBD2. There are 15 residues in the CDR3. V gave up 5 bases and J gave up 9 bases; unmatched junction bases: 5. Germline V gene sequence: CDR1 MNHEY, CDR2 SVGAGI. The CDR3 loop reads CASSTGLAGGGEQFF. For the CDR3, the DNA is TGTGCCAGCAGTACGGGACTAGCGGGGGGAGGTGAGCAGTTCTTC.